What follows are 16 T cell receptor beta chains derived from one specimen sequenced in a study of blood T cell repertoires in COVID-19. The assay was immunoSEQ multiplex PCR, and TCRdb's table has in-frame clones only and misses some. The table lists 60,000 to 90,000 clones, roughly 90% of them singletons. The specimen was peripheral blood. The source is a woman older than 75 with acute or convalescent COVID-19.

The V gene is TRBV27, the J gene TRBJ2-1; 13 bases map to TRBD2. J lost 4 bases, V lost 6 bases, and 6 bases had no gene match. The CDR3 is 16 residues long. Germline V gene lookup returns CDR1 MNHEY and CDR2 SMNVEV (reference sequence). The CDR3 coding sequence is TGTGCCAGCAGATCTAGGACTAGCGGGAGATACAATGAGCAGTTCTTC. Its translation: CASRSRTSGRYNEQFF.

This chain uses TRBV7-2 with TRBJ2-7; 8 nucleotides agree with TRBD1. The CDR3 totals 14 residues. The V gene end was trimmed by 4 bases and the J gene end by 3 bases; junction bases not matched to a gene: 5. CDR1 and CDR2 (germline): SGHTA, FQGNSA. The CDR3 coding sequence is TGTGCCAGCAGCTCAGGGACAGGTGTCTACGAGCAGTACTTC. It translates to CASSSGTGVYEQYF.

The V and J genes are TRBV10-3 and TRBJ1-2; D perhaps matches TRBD1 (5 bases). Germline V lookup: CDR1 ENHRY, CDR2 SYGVKD. CDR3 length: 14 amino acids. With 4 bases removed from V and 0 bases from J, the gap between germline ends came to 9 bases. DNA for the CDR3: TGTGCCATCAGTGTTCGGGGGTCTAACTATGGCTACACCTTC. This encodes CAISVRGSNYGYTF.

The genes are TRBV4-2 and TRBJ2-7; maybe TRBD1 (6 bases). Deletions cut 3 bases from V and 2 bases from J, with 11 bases between. This CDR3 comprises 14 residues. Germline-derived CDR1 and CDR2 are LGHNA and YNFKEQ. The CDR3 DNA reads as TGTGCCAGCAGCCAGACGACAGGTACCTACGAGCAGTACTTC. It specifies CASSQTTGTYEQYF.

The chain is built from TRBV28 and TRBJ2-1, with 10 bases matching TRBD1. V shed 6 bases, J shed 1 base, and the junction held 3 bases outside the gene matches. The germline gives CDR1 MDHEN, CDR2 SYDVKM. The CDR3 consists of 15 residues. The CDR3 DNA is TGTGCCAGCAGGCGGGACAGGGGTTCCTACAATGAGCAGTTCTTC. Translating gives CASRRDRGSYNEQFF.

V and J are TRBV25-1 and TRBJ1-4, with 7 positions matching TRBD1. The V gene end was trimmed by 4 bases and the J gene end by 4 bases; junction bases not matched to a gene: 3. Looked up from germline, CDR1 is MGHDK and CDR2 is SYGVNS. The CDR3 is made up of 14 amino acids. The CDR3 region has the DNA TGTGCCAGCAGTGTGGCAGGGGGTAATGAAAAACTGTTTTTT. Its translation is CASSVAGGNEKLFF.

For this clone: At the DNA level, this CDR3 is encoded by other sequences in the same sample as well. V and J are TRBV28 and TRBJ1-2; D not resolved. V was cut by 2 bases and J by 8 bases, with 9 bases left in between. This CDR3 is 12 amino acids long. The germline gives CDR1 MDHEN, CDR2 SYDVKM. The CDR3 is CASSLGGYGYTF. CDR3 DNA: TGTGCCAGCAGTTTAGGAGGGTACGGCTACACCTTC.

The CDR3 is CASGPGPGSSTDTQYF. CDR3 nucleotides: TGTGCTAGTGGACCCGGACCGGGGAGTAGCACAGATACGCAGTATTTT. The rearrangement uses TRBV12-5 and TRBJ2-3, with D possibly being TRBD2 (5 bases). The CDR3 loop spans 16 amino acids. Trimming left V 6 bases short and J 0 bases short, with 16 bases between. CDR1 and CDR2 from the germline V gene are LGHNT and FRNRAP.

The chain has TRBV29-1 and TRBJ1-5; tentative D call: TRBD1 (5 bases). This CDR3 region has 12 residues. Germline CDR1 is SQVTM and CDR2 is ANQGSEA. V was trimmed by 4 bases and J by 7 bases, leaving 11 bases between them. In DNA, the CDR3 is TGCAGCGTTGGTCAGGGTGGGCAGCCCCAGCATTTT. This codes for CSVGQGGQPQHF.

The chain is built from TRBV2 and TRBJ1-2; TRBD1 might be the D (6 bases). The CDR3 is 12 amino acids. V was trimmed by 3 bases and J by 8 bases, leaving 10 bases between them. Germline CDR1 and CDR2: SNHLY and FYNNEI. CDR3 coding DNA: TGTGCCAGCAGTGACAGGGGTTACGGCTACACCTTC. Its translation is CASSDRGYGYTF.

Of note for this clone: Distinct nucleotide sequences in the sample also encode this CDR3. The genes are TRBV12-3 or TRBV12-4 and TRBJ1-5; D is unresolved. The CDR3 consists of 13 residues. The ends were cut back, 5 bases at V and 2 bases at J, with 7 bases in the middle. CDR3 residues: CASSLTGNQPQHF. The CDR3 DNA reads as TGTGCCAGCAGTCTTACAGGCAATCAGCCCCAGCATTTT.

The gene calls are TRBV5-1 and TRBJ2-7; 8 nucleotides align to TRBD1. The CDR3 contains 14 residues. J lost 3 bases, V lost 0 bases, and 2 bases had no gene match. CDR1 is SGHRS and CDR2 is YFSETQ in the germline V gene. CDR3 in DNA: TGCGCCAGCAGCTTGGCCGGGACAGGCTACGAGCAGTACTTC. Protein: CASSLAGTGYEQYF.

The chain links TRBV19 to TRBJ2-5; 15 positions match TRBD2. With 10 bases clipped from V and 1 base from J, the junction kept 4 bases outside the gene matches. This CDR3 region has 15 residues. Germline assignment: CDR1 LNHDA and CDR2 SQIVND (reference sequence). The DNA of the CDR3 is TGTGCCACCCAGGGACTAGCGGGGGGCCAAGAGACCCAGTACTTC. It is translated as CATQGLAGGQETQYF.

The chain uses TRBV15 and TRBJ2-5; D may be TRBD1 (5 bases). The CDR3 is made up of 16 amino acids. Germline assignment: CDR1 LNHNV and CDR2 YYDKDF (reference sequence). Trimming removed 1 base at V and 4 bases at J, with 16 bases between. Here the CDR3 DNA reads TGTGCCACCAGCAGAGGGGGCGCAGGGATATTAGAGACCCAGTACTTC. Its translation is CATSRGGAGILETQYF. The full variable domain, completed using reference TRBV15 and TRBJ2-5, is DAMVIQNPRYQVTQFGKPVTLSCSQTLNHNVMYWYQQKSSQAPKLLFHYYDKDFNNEADTPDNFQSRRPNTSFCFLDIRSPGLGDTAMYLCATSRGGAGILETQYFGPGTRLLVL.

V is TRBV5-5 and J is TRBJ2-1; no firm D call. V was trimmed by 2 bases and J by 3 bases, leaving 6 bases between them. CDR1 is SGHKS, CDR2 YYEKEE, per germline (reference sequence). CDR3 size: 13 residues. The DNA of the CDR3 is TGTGCCAGCAGCTTAGGAGACTACAATGAGCAGTTCTTC. Translated, it gives CASSLGDYNEQFF.

The chain employs TRBV2 and TRBJ2-6, with no clear D. Looked up from germline, CDR1 is SNHLY and CDR2 is FYNNEI. This CDR3 contains 14 residues. V shed 4 bases and J shed 0 bases, with 4 bases lying between them. The CDR3 here is CASSALSGANVLTF. The CDR3 coding sequence is TGTGCCAGCAGTGCACTCTCTGGGGCCAACGTCCTGACTTTC. Full variable domain (missing parts from reference TRBV2 and TRBJ2-6): EPEVTQTPSHQVTQMGQEVILRCVPISNHLYFYWYRQILGQKVEFLVSFYNNEISEKSEIFDDQFSVERPDGSNFTLKIRSTKLEDSAMYFCASSALSGANVLTFGAGSRLTVL.